This T cell receptor beta chain emerged from a study of Tregs in tolerant kidney transplant recipients. Study-level results: Few patients were studied, so findings need validation in larger groups. No direct test of biological reproducibility was done here.

Between the trimmed V and J ends, which lost 5 bases and 5 bases, there was a span of 12 bases. The CDR3 runs to 14 residues. The germline CDR1 and CDR2 sequences are MNHEY and SVGAGI. Data came from immunoSEQ multiplex PCR; TCRdb stores just in-frame clones and leaves some out. Among 240,000 or so clones listed, more than 65% were seen once. Concerning this clone itself: What it binds is not known.

Input material: CD4+ T cells from blood. The V and J genes are TRBV6-5 and TRBJ1-4; no clear D gene. The source of this sequence is a human donor in good health. The CDR3 DNA sequence: TGTGCCAGCAGTGATCGACGGAGCAATGAAAAACTGTTTTTT. Encoded protein: CASSDRRSNEKLFF.